A single sample is the source of the 29 T cell receptor beta chains below, sequenced in a study of T cells after yellow fever vaccination. One entry per CDR3 protein results from TCRdb running MiXCR on the 5' RACE reads. The sample includes 510,000 or so distinct CDR3 sequences, 15% to 20% of them seen just once. The material was PBMCs, obtained 15 days after the yellow fever booster vaccination. These receptors were obtained from a man younger than 45 who received the YFV17D yellow fever vaccine.

The sample holds many counts of this clonotype. The chain links TRBV7-2 to TRBJ2-7, with D unresolved. The CDR3 totals 13 residues. The V end lost 5 bases, the J end lost 4 bases, and 12 bases lay between the germline ends. From germline, CDR1 is SGHTA and CDR2 FQGNSA. The CDR3 DNA is TGTGCCAGCAGCCCGGACGGTTCTTACGAGCAGTACTTC. Its protein is CASSPDGSYEQYF.

This clonotype was detected only a few times. J is TRBJ2-1 and V is TRBV4-3, with D possibly TRBD2 on 6 matching bases. V lost 1 base, J lost 7 bases, and 14 bases lay in between. The CDR3 sequence is 15 residues long. The germline CDR1 and CDR2 sequences are LGHNA and YSLEER. CDR3 in DNA: TGCGCCAGCAGCCAAGTAGTTTTAGGGAGGAATGAGCAGTTCTTC. Amino acids: CASSQVVLGRNEQFF.

This clonotype has only a few counts. The chain uses TRBV2 and TRBJ2-3; D may be TRBD2 (5 bases). CDR3 size: 10 residues. Germline V CDR1 and CDR2: SNHLY, FYNNEI. The CDR3 protein is CAGGPDTQYF. CDR3 sequence (DNA): TGTGCTGGCGGGCCAGATACGCAGTATTTT.

The chain couples TRBV29-1 to TRBJ2-3; D may be TRBD1 (5 bases). This CDR3 is 12 amino acids long. The V gene's germline CDR1 is SQVTM and CDR2 ANQGSEA. The V and J ends lost 7 bases and 1 base respectively, with 9 bases between them. CDR3 bases: TGCAGCGGAGACAGTGGCACAGATACGCAGTATTTT. Translation: CSGDSGTDTQYF.

This clonotype appeared many times. The chain recombines TRBV4-2 with TRBJ2-2, with TRBD2 identical over 8 bases. The V segment lost 1 base and the J segment 5 bases; nucleotides outside the gene matches: 3. Germline CDR1 LGHNA, CDR2 YNFKEQ. This CDR3 contains 15 residues. CDR3 in amino acids: CASSQAGGATGELFF. The CDR3 region has the DNA TGTGCCAGCAGCCAAGCGGGGGGGGCTACCGGGGAGCTGTTTTTT.

This chain links TRBV7-2 with TRBJ2-5; D unclear. The CDR3 runs to 13 residues. The V gene's germline CDR1 is SGHTA and CDR2 FQGNSA. V lost 5 bases, J lost 4 bases, and 11 bases lay in between. CDR3 coding DNA: TGTGCCAGCAGCCGGCGCCAGGCAGAGACCCAGTACTTC. Its translation: CASSRRQAETQYF.

The chain is built from TRBV25-1 and TRBJ2-1; TRBD1 or TRBD2 may be the D gene (5 bases each). CDR1 is MGHDK, CDR2 SYGVNS, per germline. CDR3 length: 17 amino acids. V was clipped by 1 base and J by 1 base, with 14 bases between them. CDR3 in DNA: TGTGCCAGCAGTGAATCCGCCGGGAAGGGGTCCTACAATGAGCAGTTCTTC. Its translation: CASSESAGKGSYNEQFF.

A few counts support this clonotype. The chain recombines TRBV29-1 with TRBJ2-7; D is ambiguous. The CDR3 covers 10 residues. Per germline, CDR1 SQVTM and CDR2 ANQGSEA. V gave up 6 bases and J gave up 6 bases, with 9 bases separating them. This chain's CDR3 is CSVQVTEQYF. The CDR3 bases are TGCAGCGTACAAGTAACCGAGCAGTACTTC.

This clonotype was seen only a few times. The genes are TRBV6-2 or TRBV6-3 and TRBJ2-1; 9 bases line up with TRBD2. This CDR3 spans 17 amino acids. Germline CDR1 reads MNHEY; CDR2 reads SVGEGT. With 2 bases clipped from V and 2 bases from J, the junction kept 7 bases outside the gene matches. Written as DNA, the CDR3 is TGTGCCAGCAGTTACCCTCCTAGCGGGACTACCTACAATGAGCAGTTCTTC. It encodes CASSYPPSGTTYNEQFF.

This clonotype was seen a few times. The V call is TRBV6-5, the J call TRBJ2-2, with TRBD2 matching over 15 bases. CDR1 is MNHEY and CDR2 is SVGAGI in the germline V gene. The CDR3 is 17 amino acids. V lost 2 bases, J lost 6 bases, and 4 bases stayed unmatched. CDR3 coding DNA: TGTGCCAGCAGTTACCTGGGACTAGCGGGAGGATCCGGGGAGCTGTTTTTT. It codes for CASSYLGLAGGSGELFF.

The V call is TRBV6-5, the J call TRBJ2-4, with D perhaps matching TRBD2 (6 bases). V shed 4 bases and J shed 15 bases, with 19 bases lying between them. Germline-derived CDR1 and CDR2 are MNHEY and SVGAGI. The length of the CDR3 is 13 residues. The CDR3 reads CASSSSYTTRGYF. CDR3 sequence (DNA): TGTGCCAGCAGTTCGTCTTATACGACTAGGGGGTACTTC.

This chain uses TRBV7-9 with TRBJ1-5; 9 bases are shared with TRBD1. This CDR3 spans 16 amino acids. Germline CDR1 SEHNR, CDR2 FQNEAQ (reference sequence). V trimming: 4 bases; J trimming: 3 bases; junction bases outside the gene matches: 7. The CDR3 DNA reads TGTGCCAGCAGCTCATCTGGACAGGGGTTCAATCAGCCCCAGCATTTT. Its translation is CASSSSGQGFNQPQHF.

A few counts support this clonotype. The chain links TRBV28 to TRBJ2-1; no definite D call. V shed 3 bases and J shed 3 bases, with 9 bases lying between them. This CDR3 has 14 amino acids. Per the germline V gene, CDR1 is MDHEN and CDR2 is SYDVKM. CDR3 sequence: CASSFEQNYNEQFF. Here the CDR3 DNA reads TGTGCCAGCAGTTTCGAACAGAACTACAATGAGCAGTTCTTC. The entire variable domain, with the rest obtained from reference TRBV28 and TRBJ2-1, is as follows: DVKVTQSSRYLVKRTGEKVFLECVQDMDHENMFWYRQDPGLGLRLIYFSYDVKMKEKGDIPEGYSVSREKKERFSLILESASTNQTSMYLCASSFEQNYNEQFFGPGTRLTVL.

The rearrangement links TRBV6-5 to TRBJ1-1; 9 bases match TRBD1. Germline V CDR1 and CDR2: MNHEY, SVGAGI. V shed 2 bases and J 1 base; nucleotides not matched to a gene: 2. This CDR3 contains 15 residues. The CDR3 is CASSYTGQGNTEAFF. The CDR3 nucleotides read TGTGCCAGCAGTTACACGGGACAGGGGAACACTGAAGCTTTCTTT.

The V and J genes are TRBV6-2 or TRBV6-3 and TRBJ2-1, with D unresolved. The CDR3 length is 12 residues. From germline, CDR1 is MNHEY and CDR2 SVGEGT. V was pared by 6 bases and J by 12 bases, with 15 bases between. CDR3 residues: CASSQIGPAQFF. The DNA for the CDR3 is TGTGCCAGCAGCCAAATAGGGCCAGCGCAGTTCTTC.

The chain uses TRBV7-9 and TRBJ2-1; 10 nucleotides align to TRBD2. The germline V gene has CDR1 SEHNR and CDR2 FQNEAQ (reference sequence). V was pared by 5 bases and J by 3 bases, with 7 bases of the junction left unmatched. This CDR3 is built from 16 residues. The CDR3: CASSITSGIFYNEQFF. The CDR3, as DNA: TGTGCCAGCAGCATAACTAGCGGGATTTTCTACAATGAGCAGTTCTTC.

The chain links TRBV10-1 to TRBJ2-2; D uncertain. This CDR3 is built from 14 residues. Trimming stripped 3 bases from V and 1 base from J, with 6 bases between. In germline, CDR1 is WNHNN, CDR2 SYGVQD (reference sequence). The CDR3 DNA reads TGCGCCAGCAGTGAAGTCCAGAACACCGGGGAGCTGTTTTTT. Translated, it gives CASSEVQNTGELFF.

This clonotype was counted a few times. The chain couples TRBV9 to TRBJ2-7; TRBD1 is a possible D gene (6 bases). V was clipped by 0 bases and J by 3 bases, with 10 bases between them. The CDR3 is made up of 14 amino acids. From germline, CDR1 is SGDLS and CDR2 YYNGEE. The CDR3 spells CASSVAQGGYEQYF. CDR3 in DNA: TGTGCCAGCAGCGTAGCTCAAGGGGGCTACGAGCAGTACTTC.

In its sample, this clonotype was seen a few times. The chain joins TRBV7-2 to TRBJ2-5; 10 nucleotides line up with TRBD2. In germline, CDR1 is SGHTA, CDR2 FQGNSA. J gave up 4 bases and V 4 bases, and 9 bases lay outside the gene matches. CDR3 length: 16 residues. CDR3 loop: CASSYRLAGGAETQYF. For the CDR3, the DNA is TGTGCCAGCAGCTACCGACTAGCGGGCGGCGCAGAGACCCAGTACTTC.

The gene calls are TRBV4-3 and TRBJ2-2; D is undetermined. The CDR3 has 15 amino acids. V was trimmed by 1 base and J by 4 bases, leaving 10 bases between them. Germline V CDR1 and CDR2: LGHNA, YSLEER. CDR3 nucleotides: TGCGCCAGCAGCCAAGTGATAGATCGCACCGGGGAGCTGTTTTTT. Its protein product is CASSQVIDRTGELFF.

The CDR3 loop is CSVRQDQNIQYF. For the CDR3, the DNA is TGCAGCGTTCGGCAGGACCAAAACATTCAGTACTTC. The J gene is TRBJ2-4, the V gene TRBV29-1; D is uncertain. Deletions cut 5 bases from V and 5 bases from J, with 10 bases between. The CDR3 has 12 residues. CDR1 is SQVTM, CDR2 ANQGSEA, per germline.

This clonotype was picked up a small number of times. This sequence joins TRBV18 and TRBJ1-2; 9 bases agree with TRBD1. The germline V gene has CDR1 KGHSH and CDR2 LQKENI. The CDR3 has 15 residues. V shed 8 bases, J shed 8 bases, and the junction held 15 bases outside the gene matches. CDR3 coding DNA: TGTGCCAGCCGACCGCCGGGACAGGGAGGATACGGCTACACCTTC. This encodes CASRPPGQGGYGYTF.

This clonotype has at least ten counts. The V call is TRBV15, the J call TRBJ2-7; TRBD2 aligns across 8 bases. V shed 0 bases, J shed 6 bases, and the junction held 10 bases outside the gene matches. The CDR3 length is 16 residues. Germline V gene data show CDR1 as LNHNV and CDR2 as YYDKDF (reference sequence). The CDR3 reads CATSRDGTSGSLEQYF. CDR3 DNA: TGTGCCACCAGCAGAGATGGAACTAGCGGATCACTCGAGCAGTACTTC.

This clonotype has more than one count but fewer than ten. The chain joins TRBV20-1 to TRBJ2-5, with D perhaps matching TRBD2 (6 bases). Germline V lookup: CDR1 DFQATT, CDR2 SNEGSKA (reference sequence). The CDR3 consists of 13 residues. The V and J ends lost 4 bases and 9 bases respectively, with 18 bases between them. The CDR3 reads CSATPSGWGAQYF. Here the CDR3 DNA reads TGCAGTGCTACCCCCTCCGGGTGGGGGGCCCAGTACTTC.

V usage is TRBV20-1 and J usage is TRBJ2-2; TRBD2 matches 8 bases. CDR1 DFQATT and CDR2 SNEGSKA come from the germline V gene (reference sequence). The junction had 3 bases not matched to a gene; V was cut back by 1 base and J by 2 bases. The CDR3 loop spans 15 amino acids. CDR3 region: CSARVSGSNTGELFF. Here the CDR3 DNA reads TGCAGTGCTAGAGTAAGCGGGAGCAACACCGGGGAGCTGTTTTTT.

The rearrangement uses TRBV3-1 and TRBJ2-6, with 12 bases matching TRBD1. The V gene's germline CDR1 is LGHDT and CDR2 YNNKEL (reference sequence). Trimming removed 2 bases from V and 0 bases from J; junction bases left unmatched: 5. CDR3 length equals 19 residues. CDR3 in amino acids: CASSQIPGQGASGANVLTF. CDR3 sequence (DNA): TGTGCCAGCAGCCAAATACCGGGACAGGGGGCCTCTGGGGCCAACGTCCTGACTTTC.

This chain connects TRBV7-9 to TRBJ2-5, with D perhaps matching TRBD1 or TRBD2 (5 bases each). This CDR3 region has 13 residues. Trimming took off 5 bases at V and 6 bases at J, with 13 bases between the two ends. Per germline, CDR1 SEHNR and CDR2 FQNEAQ (reference sequence). CDR3 in DNA: TGTGCCAGCAGCAACCGGGACGGAAAGACCCAGTACTTC. Encoded protein: CASSNRDGKTQYF.

The sample holds a few counts of this clonotype. This chain links TRBV20-1 with TRBJ2-7; 13 bases align to TRBD2. Looked up from germline, CDR1 is DFQATT and CDR2 is SNEGSKA (reference sequence). Unmatched junction bases numbered 12, after V lost 8 bases and J lost 2 bases. This CDR3 region has 16 residues. The CDR3 nucleotides are TGCAGTACCAAAGTAAGGACTAGCGGGAGTACCTACGAGCAGTACTTC. Protein product: CSTKVRTSGSTYEQYF.

This clonotype has just a few counts. The gene calls are TRBV6-7 and TRBJ2-1; 9 nucleotides match TRBD2. TRBV6-7 is an open reading frame, and its role is uncertain. Germline trimming cut 0 bases from V and 8 bases from J; bases unmatched to any gene: 11. The CDR3 is made up of 17 amino acids. CDR3 amino acids: CASSYSKAGGNRDEQFF. Written as DNA, the CDR3 is TGTGCCAGCAGTTACTCGAAGGCGGGAGGGAATAGGGATGAGCAGTTCTTC.